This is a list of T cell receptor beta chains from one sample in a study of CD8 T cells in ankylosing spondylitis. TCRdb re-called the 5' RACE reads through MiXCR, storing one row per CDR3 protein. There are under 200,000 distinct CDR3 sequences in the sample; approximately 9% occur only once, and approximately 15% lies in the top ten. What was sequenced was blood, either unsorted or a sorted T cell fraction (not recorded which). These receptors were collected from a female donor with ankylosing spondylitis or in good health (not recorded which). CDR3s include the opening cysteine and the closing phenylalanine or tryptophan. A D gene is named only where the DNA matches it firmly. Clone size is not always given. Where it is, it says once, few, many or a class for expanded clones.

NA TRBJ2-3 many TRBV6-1 CASSGENGRIDTDTQYF TGTGCCAGCAGTGGAGAAAATGGGCGGATAGATACAGATACGCAGTATTTT
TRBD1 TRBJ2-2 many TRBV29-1 CSVEGAVGHTGELFF TGCAGCGTCGAGGGGGCCGTAGGCCACACCGGGGAGCTGTTTTTT
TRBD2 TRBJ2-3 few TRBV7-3 CASSLTSGRSDTQYF TGTGCCAGCAGCTTAACTAGCGGGAGATCAGATACGCAGTATTTT
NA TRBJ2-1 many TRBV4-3 CASSRDGTGYNEQFF TGCGCCAGCAGCCGTGACGGGACCGGCTACAATGAGCAGTTCTTC
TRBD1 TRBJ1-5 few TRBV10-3 CAISGTGDFNQPQHF TGTGCCATCAGTGGGACAGGTGATTTCAATCAGCCCCAGCATTTT
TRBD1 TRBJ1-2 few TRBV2 CASSVTGLTNYGYTF TGTGCCAGCAGTGTGACAGGGTTGACGAACTATGGCTACACCTTC
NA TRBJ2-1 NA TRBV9 CASSVGQGGSGNEQFF TGTGCCAGCAGCGTAGGACAGGGCGGGAGCGGGAATGAGCAGTTCTTC
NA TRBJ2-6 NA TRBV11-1 CASSLAPAGGMAISGANVLTF TGTGCCAGCAGCTTAGCGCCGGCAGGGGGGATGGCCATCTCTGGGGCCAACGTCCTGACTTTC
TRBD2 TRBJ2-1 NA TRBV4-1 CASSQAGRASEQFF TGCGCCAGCAGCCAAGCCGGGAGGGCTAGTGAGCAGTTCTTC
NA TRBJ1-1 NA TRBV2 CASSEYREGTEAFF TGTGCCAGCAGTGAATACAGGGAGGGCACTGAAGCTTTCTTT